This TCR beta chain appears in the sequencing data of a study of cytomegalovirus exposure and HLA in healthy donors listed by TCRdb under 2017. Regarding the research as a whole: In an earlier analysis of 450 to 750 of the donors, approximately 260 Gb of sequence data and some 100 million unique TCR beta sequences from approximately 180 million T cells were reported. An early release that covered fewer than 750 HLA-typed donors contained 300 to 350 gigabases of sequencing data and some 87 million unique TCR sequences. The genetic ancestry cluster associated with self-reported Caucasian donors included about 81% of the approximately 410 genotyped donors. The study was designed to test whether signatures of past pathogen exposure could be identified by cataloging public T cell receptors. The study profiled the T cell repertoires of fewer than 850 subjects by immunosequencing and related them to cytomegalovirus serostatus. A separate validation cohort of roughly 120 different subjects was used in addition to the roughly 670-subject first cohort. To predict cytomegalovirus infection status, the study combined high-throughput TCR immunosequencing, statistical association of individual TCRs with disease status, and machine learning. In a later analysis, previously published TCR beta repertoires from several hundred donors were re-analyzed and high-resolution HLA genotyping was added so that TCR occurrence patterns could be studied. The later analysis used no new phenotypic data to find candidate immune exposures, relying instead on TCR beta sequences and their occurrence across donors. An earlier analysis of 587 of the donors used high-throughput TCR beta sequencing to judge whether each TCR beta V gene segment behaved as functional or pseudogenic. Donor age, sex, ethnicity and CMV serostatus were compiled alongside the repertoire data. A later genetic analysis took genome-wide SNP genotypes for about three fifths of the roughly 700 donors and used that subset as a discovery cohort. Every discovery cohort repertoire had been produced on one sequencing platform. HLA typing covered class I and class II loci at four-digit resolution. The number of typed donors differed by locus: 629-630 for A, B, C, DRB1 and DQB1; about 520 for DQA1; roughly 600 for DPA1; and around 450 for DPB1. Roughly 5 DR-DQ haplotypes were handled as single units for association and clustering because linkage in the cohort was strong. Across roughly 420 genotyped donors of the cohort, an average of roughly 230,000 unique TCR beta nucleotide sequences per donor were sequenced, and roughly a sixth of those sequences were non-productive.

The library came from the immunoSEQ multiplex PCR assay. A mixture of 60 forward primers for TCR Vbeta segments and 13 reverse primers for TCR Jbeta segments was used in the multiplex PCR. The CDR3 region of rearranged TCR beta genes was amplified from genomic DNA by a multiplex PCR assay. On the Illumina HiSeq System, the amplified TCR beta libraries were sequenced as 87-base-pair reads. On the study's bioinformatics: A later analysis counted 75 million to 100 million unique TCR beta chains across the 550 to 750 repertoires, and 9.5 million to 11 million of these chains were shared by at least two donors. Raw reads were error-corrected and collapsed into unique sequences with a nearest-neighbor algorithm that merged closely related sequences to remove PCR and sequencing errors. V, D and J gene segments were assigned by aligning CDR3 sequences to IMGT reference sequences. For a sequence to be retained, a match of at least six nucleotides was required to both a V gene segment and a J gene segment. A rearrangement counted as productive if the CDR3 had no stop codons and remained in frame with V and J, and every other rearrangement counted as non-productive. CDR3 was defined according to IMGT convention as the region running from the second conserved V-encoded cysteine to the conserved J-encoded phenylalanine. The earlier analysis of about 610 of the donors excluded any sequence lacking an unambiguous match to a single V gene segment. An earlier analysis of some 610 of the donors called V segments functional above 56.7% productive rearrangements and segregating when the between-donor standard deviation exceeded 5%. A statistical classification framework was built to diagnose cytomegalovirus status from the catalog of TCR beta chain sequences. A later analysis assigned V and J genes by comparing TCR nucleotide sequences with IMGT/GENE-DB human TR gene sequences. A later analysis assigned CDR3 sequences and most-parsimonious VDJ recombination scenarios with the TCRdist pipeline. A later analysis defined each TCR beta chain by its CDR3 amino acid sequence plus V-gene family, and excluded reads lacking a unique V-gene family. A later analysis removed over 500 highly shared, low-generation-probability nucleotide sequences to deal with suspected cross-contamination and a sequencing artifact. A later analysis calculated a clonal expansion index for each public chain from normalized within-repertoire ranks of inferred template counts. In a later analysis, generation probabilities were computed using a VDJ recombination model fitted to out-of-frame rearrangements, and the results were checked against IGoR. In a later analysis, hypergeometric tests were used to score TCR-TCR, TCR-HLA and TCR-CMV co-occurrence, with a repertoire-size bias correction applied to TCR pairs. To estimate false discovery rates, a later analysis permuted the HLA or CMV assignments 20 times. In a later analysis, co-occurring TCRs were grouped with DBSCAN, and TCRdist sequence similarity was added when clustering was performed within HLA-allele-positive subsets. Repertoires with fewer than 30,000 or more than 120,000 public chains were left out of co-occurrence clustering, as were a handful of repertoires with anomalous nucleotide sharing. The table was pulled from immuneACCESS by TCRdb, which kept in-frame rearrangements only. Such tables lose some clones; where checked, under half of the loss comes from unresolved V genes, and the rest has no known cause. V, J and clone size are those of that table, while D and trimming were read from the DNA. This sample comprises around 130,000 clones, around four fifths of them detected only once. In total, the top ten clones hold less than 6.5% of the sample.

Study-wide conclusions, independent of this receptor: Across donors, most TCR sequences were observed very rarely, whereas some public TCRs were present in many individuals. The authors suggested that the approach could potentially be generalized to other disease states and immunological phenotypes. Because counts were too low, seventeen rarely observed V segments, including chromosome 9 orphons, were left out of the earlier analysis of roughly 600 of the donors. A later genetic analysis associated a missense DCLRE1C variant with V-gene and J-gene trimming of TCR beta chains, and an independent cohort replicated the association. An earlier analysis of around 540 of the donors showed that most TCR beta V segments appeared in productive rearrangements either about 87% or about 30% of the time, which broadly matched IMGT annotations. Because HLA typing was unavailable for some donors at each locus, only the typed subset was used in association tests. In the study, approximately 160 TCR beta chains were listed as associated with cytomegalovirus. In a later analysis, more than 15,000 TCR beta sequences were associated with specific HLA alleles at a false discovery rate of 0.05. A later analysis reported that several top co-occurrence clusters appeared linked to parvovirus B19, influenza, CMV and Epstein-Barr virus. A cluster of highly shared sequence variants was judged likely to be a technical artifact of the sequencing pipeline. According to a later genetic analysis, donors in an Asian-associated ancestry cluster had fewer N-insertions in productive TCRs than the roughly 700-donor mean. In a later analysis, most CMV-associated TCR beta chains were found to appear HLA-restricted, with HLA associations seemingly driven largely by CMV exposure. In a later analysis, HLA-associated TCR beta chains showed more clonal expansion and lower generation probabilities than non-associated chains that were equally common. When HLA alleles, especially DR and DQ, strongly co-occurred, attributing TCR associations to individual alleles was difficult. In this cohort, only TCR beta chains were sequenced, and detectable features were limited by the absence of alpha or paired-chain data. For the cohort, immune exposure information was limited to CMV serostatus. Correlated functional status among segregating V segments might reflect linkage disequilibrium, but an unknown experimental factor could not be ruled out. Presence/absence analyses assumed roughly uniform sequencing depth across donors, an assumption that may not hold. A further reported finding was that TCR beta sequences accurately predicted the HLA-A and HLA-B alleles for most subjects in the first cohort. Three of the identified cytomegalovirus-associated TCR beta chains were confirmed in vitro to be specific for cytomegalovirus antigens. Cytomegalovirus status was reported to be diagnosed by the classifier with high specificity and sensitivity in both the original and validation cohorts. Because the 87-base-pair reads could not distinguish some IMGT-functional V segments, including TRBV6-2 and TRBV6-3, those segments were excluded. In a later analysis, TCR association rates were found to vary across HLA loci, with the most associated TCRs seen for DRB1 alleles and the fewest for HLA-C alleles.

Remarks on this clone: What antigen it recognizes has not been identified. The input lacks base qualities; no much larger clone sits a single base away.

The CDR3 sequence holds 13 residues, the cysteine and phenylalanine included. Only the CDR3 region is kept as DNA, spanning 39 bases read in frame from base 1. Ends trimmed: V by 7 bases, J by 1 base; bases unmatched to a gene: 3. CDR1 and CDR2 are read off the germline V gene (reference sequence) as LNHDA and SQIVND. The cohort comprised 710 or so healthy bone marrow donors. Cohort members were all nominally healthy when sampled, although unrecorded immune exposures were likely present. The donor tested CMV seropositive, placing the donor among the approximately 290 seropositive members of the cohort. A peripheral blood sample was collected from each donor, and TCR beta sequencing was performed on peripheral blood mononuclear cells. The Qiagen DNeasy Blood Extraction Kit was used to extract genomic DNA from the blood cell samples.

The rearrangement combines TRBV19 with TRBJ1-1, and 7 bases in between align with TRBD1. This clonotype originated in a woman between 35 and 50 years old in good health and CMV-seropositive. Material: PBMCs. The CDR3 region reads CASIQGENTEAFF. Here is the DNA: TGTGCCAGTATTCAGGGGGAGAACACTGAAGCTTTCTTT.